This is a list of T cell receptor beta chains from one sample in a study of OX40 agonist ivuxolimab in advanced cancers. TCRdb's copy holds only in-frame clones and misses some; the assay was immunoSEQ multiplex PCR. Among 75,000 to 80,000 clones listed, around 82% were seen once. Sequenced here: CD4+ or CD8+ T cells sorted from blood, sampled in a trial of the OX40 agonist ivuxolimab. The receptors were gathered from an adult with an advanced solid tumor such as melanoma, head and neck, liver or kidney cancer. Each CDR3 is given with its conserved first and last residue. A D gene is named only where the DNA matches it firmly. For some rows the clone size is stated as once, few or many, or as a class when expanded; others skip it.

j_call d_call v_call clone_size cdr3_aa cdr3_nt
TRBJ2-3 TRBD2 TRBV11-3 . CASSPESGRALADTQYF TGTGCCAGCAGCCCCGAGAGCGGGAGGGCCTTGGCAGATACGCAGTATTTT
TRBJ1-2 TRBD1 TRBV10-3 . CAISADRAVGYTF TGTGCCATCAGTGCGGACAGGGCTGTTGGCTACACCTTC
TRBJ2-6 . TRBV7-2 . CASSLRGSGANVLTF TGTGCCAGCAGCTTACGCGGGTCTGGGGCCAACGTCCTGACTTTC
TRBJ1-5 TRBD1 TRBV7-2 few CASSWTGDSNQPQHF TGTGCCAGCAGCTGGACAGGGGATAGCAATCAGCCCCAGCATTTT
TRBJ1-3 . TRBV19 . CASRDRAGPSSGNTIYF TGTGCCAGTAGAGATCGTGCGGGCCCCAGCTCTGGAAACACCATATATTTT
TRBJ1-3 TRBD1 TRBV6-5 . CASSWAGGYGNTIYF TGTGCCAGCAGTTGGGCAGGGGGCTACGGAAACACCATATATTTT
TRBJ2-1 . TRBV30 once CAWSVGGSATNEQFF TGTGCCTGGAGTGTAGGGGGGAGCGCAACCAATGAGCAGTTCTTC
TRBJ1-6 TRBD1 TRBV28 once CASTVSTGYNSPLHF TGTGCCAGCACCGTTTCGACAGGGTATAATTCACCCCTCCACTTT
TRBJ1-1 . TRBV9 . CASSGYRSTEAFF TGTGCCAGCAGCGGATATAGGAGCACTGAAGCTTTCTTT
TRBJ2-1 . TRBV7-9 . CASSLAQHYNEQFF TGTGCCAGCAGCTTAGCCCAACACTACAATGAGCAGTTCTTC
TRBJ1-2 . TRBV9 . CASSVVSEPYGYTF TGTGCCAGCAGCGTAGTCTCTGAACCCTATGGCTACACCTTC
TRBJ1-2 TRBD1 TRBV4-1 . CASSQDYGTGTNYGYTF TGCGCCAGCAGCCAAGATTACGGGACAGGGACTAACTATGGCTACACCTTC
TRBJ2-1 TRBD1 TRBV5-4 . CASSPGTAQRHEQFF TGTGCCAGCAGCCCTGGGACAGCCCAAAGGCATGAGCAGTTCTTC
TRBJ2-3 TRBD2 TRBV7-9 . CASSSAGGNTDTQYF TGTGCCAGCAGCTCCGCGGGGGGGAACACAGATACGCAGTATTTT
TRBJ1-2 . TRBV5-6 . CASRLKGGPNYGYTF TGTGCCAGCCGCTTGAAAGGGGGTCCCAACTATGGCTACACCTTC
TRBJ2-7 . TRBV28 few CASSVTYEQYF TGTGCCAGCAGTGTTACCTACGAGCAGTACTTC
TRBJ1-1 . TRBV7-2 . CASRRTEAFF TGTGCCAGCAGGCGGACTGAAGCTTTCTTT
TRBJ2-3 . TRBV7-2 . CASSRGSTDTQYF TGTGCCAGCAGTCGCGGGAGCACAGATACGCAGTATTTT
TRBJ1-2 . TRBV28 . CASKERRYGYTF TGTGCCAGCAAGGAGAGAAGATATGGCTACACCTTC
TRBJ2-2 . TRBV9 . CASSPMTGTGELFF TGTGCCAGCAGCCCCATGACAGGCACCGGGGAGCTGTTTTTT
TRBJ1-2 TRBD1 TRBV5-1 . CASSPGTGTASGYTF TGCGCCAGCAGCCCTGGTACGGGGACAGCATCTGGCTACACCTTC
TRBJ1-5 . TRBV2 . CASSETSRRPHSNQPQHF TGTGCCAGCAGTGAAACTTCCAGACGGCCCCATAGCAATCAGCCCCAGCATTTT
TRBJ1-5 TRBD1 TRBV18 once CASSLTGTQPQHF TGTGCCAGCTCACTGACAGGGACTCAGCCCCAGCATTTT
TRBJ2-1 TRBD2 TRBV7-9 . CASSSGAGPYNEQFF TGTGCCAGCAGCTCGGGAGCGGGACCATACAATGAGCAGTTCTTC
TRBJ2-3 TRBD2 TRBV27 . CASRRGTSVTDTQYF TGTGCCAGCCGCAGGGGGACTAGCGTAACAGATACGCAGTATTTT
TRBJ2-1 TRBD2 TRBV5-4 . CASSLVLAGGHEQFF TGTGCCAGCAGCTTGGTCCTAGCGGGGGGCCATGAGCAGTTCTTC
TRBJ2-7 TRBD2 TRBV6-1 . CASRLAGEGYEQYF TGTGCCAGCAGACTAGCGGGAGAGGGGTACGAGCAGTACTTC